The sequence of this TCR beta chain was determined in a study of blood T cell repertoires in COVID-19. Profiled with immunoSEQ multiplex PCR; TCRdb holds only in-frame clones, not every one. This table has 200,000 to 250,000 clones, 84% appearing once. The sample comprised peripheral blood. This receptor was identified in a man aged 25 to 40 with active or convalescent COVID-19.

CDR3 in DNA: TGTGCCAGCAGCCAACAGGGGGTGACTGAAGCTTTCTTT. It specifies CASSQQGVTEAFF. The rearrangement joins TRBV7-8 to TRBJ1-1, with 8 bases identical to TRBD1. The CDR3 is 13 amino acids. Looked up from germline, CDR1 is SGHVS and CDR2 is FQNEAQ. V lost 5 bases and J lost 5; bases outside the gene matches: 4.